This T cell receptor (beta chain) was sequenced for a study of T cell repertoires in cytomegalovirus infection. TCRdb called the reads again in MiXCR, with one record for every CDR3 protein. The table records 150,000 to 200,000 distinct CDR3 sequences, about 15% of them present only once. Many counts were recorded for this clonotype. The CDR3 totals 16 residues. V lost 2 bases and J lost 2; bases outside the gene matches: 8. Germline CDR1 reads SGHTA; CDR2 reads FQGNSA. Sample: PBMCs. This receptor was obtained from a human donor in good health (CMV status not recorded). Some clones in this sample may be carry-over from other donors' samples. V usage is TRBV7-2 and J usage is TRBJ2-5, with TRBD2 matching 7 bases. In nucleotides, the CDR3 is TGTGCCAGCAGCTTAAACCCAGCGGGATGGCAAGAGACCCAGTACTTC. As protein: CASSLNPAGWQETQYF.